What follows are 27 T cell receptor beta chains derived from one specimen sequenced in a study of OX40 agonist ivuxolimab in advanced cancers. Profiling relied on immunoSEQ multiplex PCR, and the TCRdb table lists in-frame clones only, not all of them. The sample carries approximately 28,000 clones, more than 85% recorded once. The sample consisted of CD4+ or CD8+ T cells sorted from blood, taken in a trial of the OX40 agonist ivuxolimab. Receptors originate from an adult with an advanced solid tumor such as melanoma, head and neck, liver or kidney cancer.

The rearrangement links TRBV19 to TRBJ2-5, with 11 bases identical to TRBD1. With V trimmed by 5 bases and J by 0 bases, 14 bases remained unmatched. This CDR3 has 19 amino acids. The germline gives CDR1 LNHDA, CDR2 SQIVND (reference sequence). The CDR3 sequence: CASSPGTGGAMGYQETQYF. The CDR3 DNA reads as TGTGCCAGTAGTCCCGGGACAGGGGGTGCAATGGGGTACCAAGAGACCCAGTACTTC.

The CDR3 nucleotides read TGCGCCAGCAGCCAAGTTTCGGATACGCAGTATTTT. It translates to CASSQVSDTQYF. The J gene is TRBJ2-3, the V gene TRBV4-1, with D uncertain. CDR1 and CDR2 from the germline V gene are MGHRA and YSYEKL. CDR3 size: 12 residues. Trimming took off 1 base at V and 6 bases at J, with 5 bases between the two ends.

V gene TRBV19 combines with J gene TRBJ2-2; 9 nucleotides match TRBD1. Germline lookup yields CDR1 LNHDA and CDR2 SQIVND (reference sequence). CDR3 size: 14 residues. V dropped 2 bases and J dropped 8; count of bases not matched to a gene: 3. The CDR3 DNA reads as TGTGCCAGTAGTATACGACAGGGGGATGGGGAGCTGTTTTTT. Translation: CASSIRQGDGELFF.

The chain employs TRBV6-5 and TRBJ2-7; D might be TRBD1 or TRBD2, each matching 6 bases. The CDR3 extends over 15 amino acids. Trimming removed 2 bases at V and 1 base at J, with 12 bases between. Per germline, CDR1 MNHEY and CDR2 SVGAGI. The CDR3 loop is CASSYGRGGSYEQYF. In nucleotides, the CDR3 is TGTGCCAGCAGTTACGGCAGGGGAGGTTCCTACGAGCAGTACTTC.

The chain combines TRBV7-8 with TRBJ2-1; maybe TRBD2 (5 bases). CDR3 length: 14 amino acids. The germline V and J ends were trimmed by 0 bases and 7 bases, with 10 bases remaining between them. From germline, CDR1 is SGHVS and CDR2 FQNEAQ. CDR3 residues: CASSLAGVVNEQFF. CDR3 nucleotides: TGTGCCAGCAGCTTAGCGGGAGTGGTGAATGAGCAGTTCTTC. The full variable domain, its missing parts supplied by reference TRBV7-8 and TRBJ2-1, is GAGVSQSPRYKVAKRGQDVALRCDPISGHVSLFWYQQALGQGPEFLTYFQNEAQLDKSGLPSDRFFAERPEGSVSTLKIQRTQQEDSAVYLCASSLAGVVNEQFFGPGTRLTVL.

The V call is TRBV7-9, the J call TRBJ2-7; D unresolved. This CDR3 contains 14 residues. From germline, CDR1 is SEHNR and CDR2 FQNEAQ (reference sequence). The CDR3 protein is CASAVGFGPSEQYF. In DNA, the CDR3 is TGTGCTTCCGCCGTGGGCTTTGGGCCCTCCGAGCAGTACTTC.

The chain combines TRBV7-9 with TRBJ2-1; tentative D call: TRBD2 (6 bases). The germline gives CDR1 SEHNR, CDR2 FQNEAQ (reference sequence). The CDR3 sequence is 15 residues long. V gave up 5 bases and J gave up 4 bases, with 15 bases separating them. As DNA, the CDR3 is TGTGCCAGCAGCCATGACCGGGACTGGTACAATGAGCAGTTCTTC. This codes for CASSHDRDWYNEQFF.

The chain joins TRBV7-9 to TRBJ1-4; D is perhaps TRBD1 (6 bases). The CDR3 spans 17 residues. Germline V CDR1 and CDR2: SEHNR, FQNEAQ (reference sequence). The germline V and J ends were trimmed by 5 bases and 0 bases, with 16 bases remaining between them. CDR3 sequence: CASSLGEGGATNEKLFF. The CDR3 region has the DNA TGTGCCAGCAGCCTTGGTGAGGGGGGTGCAACTAATGAAAAACTGTTTTTT.

The count of this clone is one. The chain is built from TRBV6-5 and TRBJ2-7, with D unclear. The V end lost 5 bases, the J end lost 5 bases, and 10 bases lay between the germline ends. The CDR3 sequence is 12 residues long. The germline V gene has CDR1 MNHEY and CDR2 SVGAGI. The CDR3 loop is CASSPSLHEQYF. CDR3 nucleotide sequence: TGTGCCAGCAGTCCCTCCCTTCACGAGCAGTACTTC.

This chain uses TRBV4-1 with TRBJ2-2, with D perhaps TRBD1 (6 bases). Trimming removed 3 bases at V and 1 base at J, with 9 bases between. CDR3 length equals 15 residues. Germline V gene sequence: CDR1 MGHRA, CDR2 YSYEKL. The CDR3 coding sequence is TGCGCCAGCAGCCACCCACAGGGGAACACCGGGGAGCTGTTTTTT. Translation gives CASSHPQGNTGELFF.

The chain recombines TRBV11-2 with TRBJ2-1; a possible D gene is TRBD1 (6 bases). Germline V gene sequence: CDR1 SGHAT, CDR2 FQNNGV. This CDR3 spans 14 amino acids. V was clipped by 3 bases and J by 7 bases, with 13 bases between them. The CDR3 loop is CASSFRAGVNEQFF. DNA for the CDR3: TGTGCCAGCAGCTTTCGGGCAGGGGTGAATGAGCAGTTCTTC.

The chain carries TRBV6-4 and TRBJ2-1, with D tentatively TRBD1 (5 bases). With 3 bases removed from V and 4 bases from J, the gap between germline ends came to 10 bases. The CDR3 runs 14 residues. Germline V gene data show CDR1 as MRHNA and CDR2 as SNTAGT. CDR3 sequence: CASSETAQYNEQFF. The CDR3 region has the DNA TGTGCCAGCAGTGAGACAGCCCAATACAATGAGCAGTTCTTC.

This clone was seen once. The V gene is TRBV4-1, the J gene TRBJ2-7, with 7 bases aligning to TRBD2. The ends lost 4 bases at V and 2 bases at J; junction bases unmatched: 5. The CDR3 consists of 14 residues. Looked up from germline, CDR1 is MGHRA and CDR2 is YSYEKL. The CDR3 region is CASSRGEGAYEQYF. For the CDR3, the DNA is TGCGCCAGCAGCCGTGGGGAGGGCGCCTACGAGCAGTACTTC.

The V and J genes are TRBV2 and TRBJ2-7, with a tentative D call TRBD2 (5 bases). Trimming shortened V by 3 bases and J by 4 bases, and 13 bases separated the two germline ends. Germline values: CDR1 SNHLY, CDR2 FYNNEI. This CDR3 region has 14 residues. CDR3 residues: CASSDPGSWYEQYF. The CDR3 coding sequence is TGTGCCAGCAGTGACCCGGGGAGTTGGTACGAGCAGTACTTC.

The chain has TRBV6-5 and TRBJ1-1, with a tentative D call TRBD1 (5 bases). This CDR3 spans 15 amino acids. The V end was cut by 2 bases, the J end by 1 base, with 11 bases between. The germline V gene encodes CDR1 MNHEY and CDR2 SVGAGI. The chain's CDR3 is CASSYVLGGNTEAFF. In DNA, the CDR3 is TGTGCCAGCAGTTACGTATTGGGGGGGAACACTGAAGCTTTCTTT.

The chain combines TRBV19 with TRBJ1-1, with 10 bases that match TRBD1. J was trimmed by 5 bases and V by 2 bases; bases with no gene match: 11. The CDR3 totals 17 residues. The germline V gene encodes CDR1 LNHDA and CDR2 SQIVND (reference sequence). Written as DNA, the CDR3 is TGTGCCAGTAGTATACCCCGTGGGACAGGGGCAAAAACTGAAGCTTTCTTT. This translates into CASSIPRGTGAKTEAFF.

The chain recombines TRBV11-2 with TRBJ2-3; D possibly corresponds to TRBD1 (5 bases). CDR1 SGHAT and CDR2 FQNNGV come from the germline V gene. Trimming left V 2 bases short and J 5 bases short, with 14 bases between. The CDR3 is made up of 15 amino acids. In nucleotides, the CDR3 is TGTGCCAGCAGCTTAACTTCGGACATCGGAGATACGCAGTATTTT. Protein product: CASSLTSDIGDTQYF.

This chain joins TRBV27 and TRBJ1-5; no firm D call. CDR1 is MNHEY, CDR2 SMNVEV, per germline (reference sequence). The V and J ends lost 5 bases and 9 bases respectively, with 11 bases between them. This CDR3 spans 12 amino acids. The CDR3, as DNA: TGTGCCAGCAGTCCGGTTCCCCCGCCCCAGCATTTT. Translation: CASSPVPPPQHF.

In regard to this clone: This sample includes further DNA sequences coding for the same CDR3. The rearrangement links TRBV7-9 to TRBJ2-5; weak D call: TRBD2 (6 bases). The CDR3 is made up of 16 amino acids. Trimming removed 5 bases at V and 5 bases at J, with 21 bases between. Germline CDR1 reads SEHNR; CDR2 reads FQNEAQ (reference sequence). CDR3: CASSIGAGRGRETQYF. The CDR3 coding sequence is TGTGCCAGCAGCATCGGGGCGGGGCGTGGCCGGGAGACCCAGTACTTC.

The chain joins TRBV19 to TRBJ1-4; no definite D call. Germline lookup yields CDR1 LNHDA and CDR2 SQIVND (reference sequence). V lost 10 bases to trimming and J lost 8 bases, with 8 bases between them. The CDR3 consists of 10 residues. The DNA of the CDR3 is TGTGCCACCCTAGGGGAAAAACTGTTTTTT. Its translation: CATLGEKLFF.

The rearrangement joins TRBV7-9 to TRBJ1-4; D call uncertain. V was trimmed by 6 bases and J by 1 base, leaving 9 bases between them. CDR3 length: 14 amino acids. CDR1 is SEHNR and CDR2 is FQNEAQ in the germline V gene (reference sequence). The CDR3 loop is CASSRPGTNEKLFF. CDR3 in DNA: TGTGCCAGCAGTCGACCGGGAACTAATGAAAAACTGTTTTTT.

This clone was recorded once. The chain is built from TRBV4-2 and TRBJ2-3, with unresolved D. Trimming cost V 0 bases and J 4 bases, with 5 bases left between them. The CDR3 length is 13 residues. Germline-derived CDR1 and CDR2 are LGHNA and YNFKEQ. The CDR3 spells CASSQEDPDTQYF. Here the CDR3 DNA reads TGTGCCAGCAGCCAAGAGGATCCAGATACGCAGTATTTT.

The V and J genes are TRBV11-2 and TRBJ2-5, with 9 nucleotides matching TRBD1. V was pared by 6 bases and J by 5 bases, with 7 bases of the junction left unmatched. The germline gives CDR1 SGHAT, CDR2 FQNNGV. This CDR3 has 14 residues. The DNA of the CDR3 is TGTGCCAGCAGGTCCCGGGACAGGGCGGAGACCCAGTACTTC. It specifies CASRSRDRAETQYF.

V usage is TRBV2 and J usage is TRBJ2-3; 7 nucleotides agree with TRBD1. CDR3 size: 14 residues. Germline V CDR1 and CDR2: SNHLY, FYNNEI. After removal of 7 bases from V and 2 bases from J, the junction contained 6 bases not matched to a gene. The CDR3 here is CASKQGMSTDTQYF. DNA for the CDR3: TGTGCCAGCAAACAGGGGATGTCCACAGATACGCAGTATTTT.

This chain links TRBV7-9 with TRBJ2-3, with no clear D. The CDR3 has 16 residues. The germline V and J ends were trimmed by 1 base and 2 bases, with 13 bases remaining between them. Per the germline V gene, CDR1 is SEHNR and CDR2 is FQNEAQ (reference sequence). The CDR3 reads CASSLGAPRATDTQYF. The CDR3 coding sequence is TGTGCCAGCAGCTTAGGGGCTCCAAGGGCCACAGATACGCAGTATTTT.

The gene calls are TRBV6-1 and TRBJ1-1; D might be TRBD1 (5 bases). CDR3 size: 13 residues. Trimming removed 6 bases at V and 4 bases at J, with 12 bases between. CDR1 and CDR2 from the germline V gene are MNHNS and SASEGT. This CDR3 reads CASRLRGFTEAFF. The CDR3 DNA reads TGTGCCAGCAGACTTAGGGGTTTCACTGAAGCTTTCTTT.

The chain is built from TRBV7-9 and TRBJ1-5; 7 positions match TRBD1. The CDR3 sequence is 17 residues long. Unmatched junction bases numbered 13, after V lost 3 bases and J lost 5 bases. CDR1 and CDR2 (germline): SEHNR, FQNEAQ (reference sequence). The CDR3 bases are TGTGCCAGCAGCTTCGAGAGTCAGACAGGGAACTATCAGCCCCAGCATTTT. Translated, it gives CASSFESQTGNYQPQHF.